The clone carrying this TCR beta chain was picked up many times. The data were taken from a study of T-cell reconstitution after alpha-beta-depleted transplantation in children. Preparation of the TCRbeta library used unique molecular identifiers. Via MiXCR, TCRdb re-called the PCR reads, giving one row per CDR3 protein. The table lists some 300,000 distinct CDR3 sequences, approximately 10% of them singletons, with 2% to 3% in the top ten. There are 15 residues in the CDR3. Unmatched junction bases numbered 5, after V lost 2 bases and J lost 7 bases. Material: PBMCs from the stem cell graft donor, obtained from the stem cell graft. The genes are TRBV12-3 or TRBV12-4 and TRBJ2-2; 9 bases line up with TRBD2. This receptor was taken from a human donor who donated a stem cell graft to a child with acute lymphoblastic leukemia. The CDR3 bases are TGTGCCAGCAGTTTAAGTCGGCGGGAGGGCGGGGAGCTGTTTTTT. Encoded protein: CASSLSRREGGELFF.